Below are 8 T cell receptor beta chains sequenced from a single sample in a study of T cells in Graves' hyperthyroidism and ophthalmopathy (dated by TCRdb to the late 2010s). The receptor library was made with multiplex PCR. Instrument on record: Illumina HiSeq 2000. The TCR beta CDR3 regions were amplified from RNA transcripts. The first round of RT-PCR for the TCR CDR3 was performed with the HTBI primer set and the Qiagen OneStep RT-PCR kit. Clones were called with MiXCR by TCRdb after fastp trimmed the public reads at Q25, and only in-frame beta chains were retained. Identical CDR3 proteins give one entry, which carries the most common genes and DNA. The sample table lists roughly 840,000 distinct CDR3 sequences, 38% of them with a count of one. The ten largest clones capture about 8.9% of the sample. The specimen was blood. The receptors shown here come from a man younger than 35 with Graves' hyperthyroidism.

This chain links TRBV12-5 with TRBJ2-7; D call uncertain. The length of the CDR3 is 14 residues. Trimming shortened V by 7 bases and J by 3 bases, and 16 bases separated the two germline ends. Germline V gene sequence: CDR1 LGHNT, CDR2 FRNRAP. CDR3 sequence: CASDQDGFLYEQYF. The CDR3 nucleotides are TGTGCTAGTGATCAGGACGGATTCCTCTACGAGCAGTACTTC.

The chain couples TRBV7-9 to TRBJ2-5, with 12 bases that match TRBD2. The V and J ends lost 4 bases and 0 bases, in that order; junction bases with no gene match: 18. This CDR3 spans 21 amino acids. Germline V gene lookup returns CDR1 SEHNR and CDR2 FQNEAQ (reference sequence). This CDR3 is CASSSGLAGRQSTWYQETQYF. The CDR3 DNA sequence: TGTGCCAGCAGCTCCGGACTAGCGGGGAGACAATCCACTTGGTACCAAGAGACCCAGTACTTC.

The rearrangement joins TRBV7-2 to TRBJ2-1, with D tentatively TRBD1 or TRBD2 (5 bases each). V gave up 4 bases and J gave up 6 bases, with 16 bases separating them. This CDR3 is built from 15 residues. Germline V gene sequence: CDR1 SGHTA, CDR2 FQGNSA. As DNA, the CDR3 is TGTGCCAGCAGCTGGGGAGTGGGCACAGGCAATGAGCAGTTCTTC. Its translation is CASSWGVGTGNEQFF. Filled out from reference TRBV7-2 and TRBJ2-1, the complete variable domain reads GAGVSQSPSNKVTEKGKDVELRCDPISGHTALYWYRQSLGQGLEFLIYFQGNSAPDKSGLPSDRFSAERTGGSVSTLTIQRTQQEDSAVYLCASSWGVGTGNEQFFGPGTRLTVL.

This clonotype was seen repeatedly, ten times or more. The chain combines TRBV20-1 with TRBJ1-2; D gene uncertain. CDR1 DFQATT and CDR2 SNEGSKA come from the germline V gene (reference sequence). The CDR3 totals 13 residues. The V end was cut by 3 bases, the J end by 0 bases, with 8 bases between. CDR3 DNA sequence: TGCAGTGCTAGCCCAGGATCTAACTATGGCTACACCTTC. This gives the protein CSASPGSNYGYTF.

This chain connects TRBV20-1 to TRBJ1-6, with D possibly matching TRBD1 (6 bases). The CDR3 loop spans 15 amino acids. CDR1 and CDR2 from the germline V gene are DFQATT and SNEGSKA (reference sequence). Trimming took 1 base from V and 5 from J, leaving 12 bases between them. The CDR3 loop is CSARARQANNSPLHF. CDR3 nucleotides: TGCAGTGCTAGAGCCCGACAGGCGAATAATTCACCCCTCCACTTT.

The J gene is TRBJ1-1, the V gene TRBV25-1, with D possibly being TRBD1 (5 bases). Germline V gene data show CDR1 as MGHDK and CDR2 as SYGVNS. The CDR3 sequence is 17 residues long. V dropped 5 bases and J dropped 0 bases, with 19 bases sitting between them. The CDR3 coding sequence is TGTGCCAGCAGTTTAATCGGACACCGACGGATGAACACTGAAGCTTTCTTT. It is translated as CASSLIGHRRMNTEAFF.

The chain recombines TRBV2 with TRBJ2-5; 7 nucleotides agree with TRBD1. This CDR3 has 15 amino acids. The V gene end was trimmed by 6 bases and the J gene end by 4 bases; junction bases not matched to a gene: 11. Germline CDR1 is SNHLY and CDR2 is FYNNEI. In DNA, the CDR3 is TGTGCCAGCAGCCGAACAGGGGACCAAGGAGAGACCCAGTACTTC. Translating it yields CASSRTGDQGETQYF.

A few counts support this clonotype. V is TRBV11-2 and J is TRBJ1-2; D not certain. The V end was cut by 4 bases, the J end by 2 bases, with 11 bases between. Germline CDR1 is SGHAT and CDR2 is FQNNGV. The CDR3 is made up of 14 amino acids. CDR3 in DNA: TGTGCCAGCAGCTCTCCGACTGACAACTATGGCTACACCTTC. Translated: CASSSPTDNYGYTF.